The 21 T cell receptor beta chains reported below all come from one sample, sequenced in a study of shared clonotypes between healthy human individuals. The method was immunoSEQ multiplex PCR; TCRdb's version includes in-frame clones alone and lacks a portion of them. The repertoire holds about 2.4 million clones, with 93% as singletons. The material sequenced was naive CD4+ T cells from PBMCs. Sample subset: CD45RA+ positively selected. Receptors originate from a man between 18 and 35 years old in good health. Some clones in this sample may be carry-over from other donors' samples.

The chain combines TRBV28 with TRBJ2-2; no definite D call. The CDR3 consists of 12 residues. V was cut by 6 bases and J by 5 bases, with 7 bases left in between. Per the germline V gene, CDR1 is MDHEN and CDR2 is SYDVKM. The CDR3 DNA reads as TGTGCCAGCAGGCAGATTACCGGGGAGCTGTTTTTT. As protein: CASRQITGELFF.

The V gene is TRBV7-3, the J gene TRBJ1-5, with D hard to call. CDR3 length equals 14 residues. V was shortened by 2 bases and J by 2 bases, with 7 bases between the two germline ends. Germline CDR1 and CDR2: SGHTA and FQGTGA. CDR3 region: CASSLVVGNQPQHF. CDR3 coding DNA: TGTGCCAGCAGCTTAGTGGTTGGCAATCAGCCCCAGCATTTT.

This clone was found once. This chain connects TRBV20-1 to TRBJ1-1; D is uncertain. CDR3 size: 11 residues. The germline V and J ends were trimmed by 1 base and 8 bases, with 8 bases remaining between them. Per germline, CDR1 DFQATT and CDR2 SNEGSKA (reference sequence). CDR3 loop: CSARATQEAFF. Here the CDR3 DNA reads TGCAGTGCTAGAGCCACGCAGGAAGCTTTCTTT.

J is TRBJ2-7 and V is TRBV18, with D possibly being TRBD1 or TRBD2 (5 bases each). The germline gives CDR1 KGHSH, CDR2 LQKENI. Trimming took off 8 bases at V and 4 bases at J, with 15 bases between the two ends. The CDR3 is 13 amino acids. The CDR3 here is CASQRDLEYEQYF. CDR3 coding DNA: TGTGCCAGCCAAAGGGACCTCGAATACGAGCAGTACTTC.

The chain joins TRBV9 to TRBJ1-1; D is unresolved. Germline CDR1 and CDR2: SGDLS and YYNGEE. The germline V and J ends were trimmed by 4 bases and 6 bases, with 16 bases remaining between them. This CDR3 contains 14 residues. The CDR3 here is CASSRPAPGAEAFF. CDR3 DNA sequence: TGTGCCAGCAGCCGCCCGGCCCCTGGGGCTGAAGCTTTCTTT.

The J gene is TRBJ1-1, the V gene TRBV5-1, with D uncertain. Trimming took off 4 bases at V and 3 bases at J, with 10 bases between the two ends. Per germline, CDR1 SGHRS and CDR2 YFSETQ. The CDR3 runs 13 residues. The CDR3 here is CASSQTPDTEAFF. DNA for the CDR3: TGCGCCAGCAGCCAAACCCCCGACACTGAAGCTTTCTTT.

This clone appeared a single time. The chain joins TRBV28 to TRBJ2-3, with 11 bases that match TRBD2. V shed 6 bases, J shed 5 bases, and the junction held 10 bases outside the gene matches. Per germline, CDR1 MDHEN and CDR2 SYDVKM. The CDR3 length is 16 residues. The DNA for the CDR3 is TGTGCCAGCAGCCCCGGACTAGCGGGCGCGAGAGATACGCAGTATTTT. Its protein is CASSPGLAGARDTQYF.

The rearrangement joins TRBV15 to TRBJ1-2; 7 bases map to TRBD1. The CDR3 covers 13 residues. Unmatched junction bases numbered 4, after V lost 5 bases and J lost 4 bases. CDR1 is LNHNV, CDR2 YYDKDF, per germline (reference sequence). DNA of the CDR3: TGTGCCACCAGCCAGGGGGGGGGCTATGGCTACACCTTC. This sequence encodes CATSQGGGYGYTF.

The DNA of the CDR3 is TGTGCCAGCAGTGACCCAGGGGCCCCTGAAGCTTTCTTT. It translates to CASSDPGAPEAFF. The chain combines TRBV28 with TRBJ1-1; D may be TRBD1 (6 bases). CDR3 length: 13 amino acids. V was clipped by 5 bases and J by 6 bases, with 13 bases between them. Germline V CDR1 and CDR2: MDHEN, SYDVKM.

V and J are TRBV7-8 and TRBJ1-1; 7 bases fit TRBD1. This CDR3 region has 15 residues. The junction had 9 bases not matched to a gene; V was cut back by 4 bases and J by 4 bases. Germline V gene sequence: CDR1 SGHVS, CDR2 FQNEAQ. The CDR3, as DNA: TGTGCCAGCAGCTCAGGGGGTACGATTGTCACTGAAGCTTTCTTT. Translating it yields CASSSGGTIVTEAFF.

This chain links TRBV28 with TRBJ2-2, with 13 positions matching TRBD2. This CDR3 is 19 amino acids long. Germline V gene lookup returns CDR1 MDHEN and CDR2 SYDVKM. J lost 6 bases, V lost 5 bases, and 15 bases had no gene match. The CDR3 is CASSPLRLAGGIGPGELFF. CDR3 bases: TGTGCCAGCAGTCCGCTACGACTAGCGGGAGGTATAGGTCCCGGGGAGCTGTTTTTT.

This clone occurred once. The chain recombines TRBV18 with TRBJ2-7, with unresolved D. Germline CDR1 and CDR2: KGHSH and LQKENI. Trimming removed 3 bases from V and 6 bases from J, with 12 bases in between. The CDR3 spans 13 residues. CDR3 nucleotide sequence: TGTGCCAGCTCACCTACCCAGCGTGGCGAGCAGTACTTC. Its translation: CASSPTQRGEQYF.

The gene calls are TRBV18 and TRBJ2-2; TRBD1 aligns across 7 bases. Trimming at V came to 1 base and at J to 11 bases, leaving 16 bases not matched to a gene. This CDR3 region has 17 residues. Germline CDR1 reads KGHSH; CDR2 reads LQKENI. CDR3 loop: CASSPLPLGQASRELFF. The CDR3 DNA reads as TGTGCCAGCTCACCACTTCCCCTCGGACAGGCGAGTAGAGAGCTGTTTTTT. Full variable domain (missing parts from reference TRBV18 and TRBJ2-2): NAGVMQNPRHLVRRRGQEARLRCSPMKGHSHVYWYRQLPEEGLKFMVYLQKENIIDESGMPKERFSAEFPKEGPSILRIQQVVRGDSAAYFCASSPLPLGQASRELFFGEGSRLTVL.

The J gene is TRBJ1-5, the V gene TRBV5-5; no reliable D call. Trimming pared 2 bases from V and 4 bases from J, leaving 10 bases between. The germline V gene has CDR1 SGHKS and CDR2 YYEKEE (reference sequence). CDR3 length: 14 residues. CDR3 DNA: TGTGCCAGCAGCTTTTGGCAGTCGAATCAGCCCCAGCATTTT. It specifies CASSFWQSNQPQHF.

V and J are TRBV10-1 and TRBJ2-7, with TRBD2 as a possible D gene (5 bases). The CDR3 extends over 15 amino acids. V was trimmed by 5 bases and J by 6 bases, leaving 20 bases between them. The germline V gene has CDR1 WNHNN and CDR2 SYGVQD (reference sequence). Here the CDR3 DNA reads TGCGCCAGCAGTCCCCAAGTATCGGGCCGGGGCGAGCAGTACTTC. This gives the protein CASSPQVSGRGEQYF.

This chain joins TRBV20-1 and TRBJ2-7, with no clear D. Germline lookup yields CDR1 DFQATT and CDR2 SNEGSKA (reference sequence). The V gene lost 3 bases and the J gene lost 8 bases, with 8 bases spanning the gap. The CDR3 covers 10 residues. In nucleotides, the CDR3 is TGCAGTGCTAGTCGGGCTCAGCAGTACTTC. Protein sequence: CSASRAQQYF.

This clone has just one count. This rearrangement joins TRBV6-6 to TRBJ2-1; D tentatively reads TRBD1 or TRBD2 (5 bases each). The V gene lost 8 bases and the J gene lost 0 bases, with 8 bases spanning the gap. This CDR3 spans 13 amino acids. The germline V gene encodes CDR1 MNHNY and CDR2 SVGAGI (reference sequence). CDR3 in DNA: TGTGCCAGCTTGGGGGACTCCTACAATGAGCAGTTCTTC. Translated: CASLGDSYNEQFF.

The rearrangement links TRBV7-8 to TRBJ2-2; D is uncertain. The germline V and J ends were trimmed by 3 bases and 1 base, with 15 bases remaining between them. CDR1 and CDR2 (germline): SGHVS, FQNEAQ. The CDR3 has 17 amino acids. The CDR3 spells CASSLVGGVGNTGELFF. The CDR3 DNA sequence: TGTGCCAGCAGCTTGGTGGGTGGGGTTGGGAACACCGGGGAGCTGTTTTTT.

The CDR3 bases are TGTGCCAGCAGCAAAGGGAGAGGGGACGGCTACACCTTC. It yields the protein CASSKGRGDGYTF. The rearrangement joins TRBV21-1 to TRBJ1-2. TRBV21-1 is a recognized pseudogene. CDR3 length: 13 amino acids.

The chain joins TRBV10-3 to TRBJ2-7, with D unresolved. Trimming took off 6 bases at V and 5 bases at J, with 14 bases between the two ends. The CDR3 loop spans 13 amino acids. Germline V lookup: CDR1 ENHRY, CDR2 SYGVKD. Here the CDR3 reads CAISPNRADEQYF. As DNA, the CDR3 is TGTGCCATCAGCCCGAATCGAGCCGACGAGCAGTACTTC.

A note on this clone: The same CDR3 is also encoded by other DNA sequences in this sample. The J gene is TRBJ1-5, the V gene TRBV19; D may be TRBD1 (6 bases). Germline values: CDR1 LNHDA, CDR2 SQIVND (reference sequence). The CDR3 consists of 16 residues. V was clipped by 1 base and J by 2 bases, with 12 bases between them. The CDR3 protein is CASSIGRGGGNQPQHF. In DNA form, the CDR3 reads TGTGCCAGTAGTATAGGCAGGGGAGGGGGCAATCAGCCCCAGCATTTT.